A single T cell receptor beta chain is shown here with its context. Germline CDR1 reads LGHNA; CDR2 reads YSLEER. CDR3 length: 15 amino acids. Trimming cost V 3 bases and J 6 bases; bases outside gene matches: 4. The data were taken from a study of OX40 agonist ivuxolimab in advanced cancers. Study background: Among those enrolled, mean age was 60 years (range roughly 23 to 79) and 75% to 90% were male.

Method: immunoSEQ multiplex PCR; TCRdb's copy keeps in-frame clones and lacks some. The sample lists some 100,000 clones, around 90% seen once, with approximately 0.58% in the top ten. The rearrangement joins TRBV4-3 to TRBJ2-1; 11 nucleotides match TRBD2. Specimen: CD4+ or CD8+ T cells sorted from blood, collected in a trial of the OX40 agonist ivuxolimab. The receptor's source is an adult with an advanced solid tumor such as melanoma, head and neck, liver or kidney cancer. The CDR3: CASSHLAGGINEQFF. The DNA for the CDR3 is TGCGCCAGCAGCCACCTAGCGGGAGGTATCAATGAGCAGTTCTTC.